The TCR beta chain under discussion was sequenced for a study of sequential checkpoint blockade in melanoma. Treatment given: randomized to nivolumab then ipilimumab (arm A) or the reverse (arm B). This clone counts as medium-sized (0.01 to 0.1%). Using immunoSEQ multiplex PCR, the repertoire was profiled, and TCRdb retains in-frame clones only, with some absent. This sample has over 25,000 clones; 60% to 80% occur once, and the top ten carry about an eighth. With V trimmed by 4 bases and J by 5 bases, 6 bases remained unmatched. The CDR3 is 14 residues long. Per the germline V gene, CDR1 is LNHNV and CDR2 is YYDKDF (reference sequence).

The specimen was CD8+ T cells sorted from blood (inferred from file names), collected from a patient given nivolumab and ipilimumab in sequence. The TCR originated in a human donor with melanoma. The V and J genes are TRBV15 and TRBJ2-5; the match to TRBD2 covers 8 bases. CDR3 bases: TGTGCCACCAGCAACGGGGGGGTTGGGGAGACCCAGTACTTC. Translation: CATSNGGVGETQYF.